Shown below are 18 T cell receptor beta chains from a single sample sequenced in a study of blood T cell repertoires in COVID-19. Produced via immunoSEQ multiplex PCR; TCRdb's table is partial and in-frame only. The data hold around 130,000 clones, with about 89% observed a single time. Input material: peripheral blood. Every receptor here comes from an older woman with acute or convalescent COVID-19.

This chain connects TRBV7-9 to TRBJ1-1; TRBD1 might be the D (6 bases). CDR3 size: 14 residues. V lost 7 bases, J lost 0 bases, and 12 bases lay in between. Germline CDR1 reads SEHNR; CDR2 reads FQNEAQ (reference sequence). In DNA form, the CDR3 reads TGTGCCAGCACCCAGGGGACGGTGAACACTGAAGCTTTCTTT. Its translation is CASTQGTVNTEAFF.

The genes are TRBV27 and TRBJ1-6; D is uncertain. This CDR3 spans 15 amino acids. Germline values: CDR1 MNHEY, CDR2 SMNVEV (reference sequence). V was cut by 8 bases and J by 0 bases, with 11 bases left in between. Here the CDR3 reads CASGRSGSYNSPLHF. CDR3 coding DNA: TGTGCCAGCGGTAGGAGCGGCTCCTATAATTCACCCCTCCACTTT.

The chain uses TRBV5-1 and TRBJ2-1, with 9 bases lining up with TRBD2. With 0 bases clipped from V and 4 bases from J, the junction kept 5 bases outside the gene matches. Germline V gene data show CDR1 as SGHRS and CDR2 as YFSETQ. The CDR3 is 16 amino acids. The CDR3 DNA reads TGCGCCAGCAGCTTGGAACGGCTAGCGGGGTACAATGAGCAGTTCTTC. As protein: CASSLERLAGYNEQFF.

This sequence joins TRBV11-2 and TRBJ1-1; a weak D match, TRBD1 (6 bases). V gave up 5 bases and J gave up 1 base, with 14 bases separating them. Germline loops: CDR1 SGHAT, CDR2 FQNNGV. The CDR3 contains 15 residues. The CDR3: CASSGYRAKNTEAFF. The CDR3 DNA sequence: TGTGCCAGCAGCGGTTACAGGGCTAAGAACACTGAAGCTTTCTTT.

In its sample, this clone was seen a few times. V is TRBV28 and J is TRBJ1-1; D is ambiguous. The V gene lost 6 bases and the J gene lost 6 bases, with 20 bases spanning the gap. From germline, CDR1 is MDHEN and CDR2 SYDVKM. This CDR3 spans 15 amino acids. The CDR3 coding sequence is TGTGCCAGCAGCCCTAGACGGAGGCAGATGGCTGAAGCTTTCTTT. Translating it yields CASSPRRRQMAEAFF.

The rearrangement joins TRBV5-1 to TRBJ2-3; perhaps TRBD1 as D (6 bases). Germline CDR1 and CDR2: SGHRS and YFSETQ. The CDR3 contains 15 residues. V was pared by 2 bases and J by 0 bases, with 10 bases between. The DNA for the CDR3 is TGCGCCAGCAGCTTAACAGGGACCAGCACAGATACGCAGTATTTT. It yields the protein CASSLTGTSTDTQYF. Drawing the rest from reference TRBV5-1 and TRBJ2-3, the complete variable domain is KAGVTQTPRYLIKTRGQQVTLSCSPISGHRSVSWYQQTPGQGLQFLFEYFSETQRNKGNFPGRFSGRQFSNSRSEMNVSTLELGDSALYLCASSLTGTSTDTQYFGPGTRLTVL.

In regard to this clone: Sequence at one end of the junction differs from germline and may be a read error. The J gene is TRBJ1-2, the V gene TRBV5-1; 8 bases map to TRBD1. The CDR3 totals 14 residues. Germline lookup yields CDR1 SGHRS and CDR2 YFSETQ. As DNA, the CDR3 is TGCGTCAGCAGCATCTCAGGGGGCGAGGAAGGCTACACCTTC. Protein: CVSSISGGEEGYTF.

The chain links TRBV7-3 to TRBJ2-7; 12 bases are shared with TRBD1. Germline CDR1 reads SGHTA; CDR2 reads FQGTGA. Germline trimming cut 0 bases from V and 6 bases from J; bases unmatched to any gene: 0. The CDR3 runs to 14 residues. The CDR3 DNA follows: TGTGCCAGCAGCTTAACGGGACAGGGGGCCGAGCAGTACTTC. Translating it yields CASSLTGQGAEQYF. Complete variable domain (other parts from reference TRBV7-3 and TRBJ2-7): GAGVSQTPSNKVTEKGKYVELRCDPISGHTALYWYRQSLGQGPEFLIYFQGTGAADDSGLPNDRFFAVRPEGSVSTLKIQRTERGDSAVYLCASSLTGQGAEQYFGPGTRLTVT.

This chain joins TRBV27 and TRBJ1-2; 9 nucleotides align to TRBD1. Germline V gene sequence: CDR1 MNHEY, CDR2 SMNVEV (reference sequence). The CDR3 sequence is 14 residues long. V lost 2 bases, J lost 5 bases, and 3 bases stayed unmatched. The CDR3 nucleotides are TGTGCCAGCAGTTTAGGACAGGGGCGTTATGGCTACACCTTC. Amino acid sequence: CASSLGQGRYGYTF.

The CDR3 bases are TGTGCCAGCAGCTATACATCCAGGAACACTGAAGCTTTCTTT. Protein sequence: CASSYTSRNTEAFF. The chain employs TRBV7-8 and TRBJ1-1; D is uncertain. V lost 4 bases to trimming and J lost 1 base, with 10 bases between them. The CDR3 totals 14 residues. Germline values: CDR1 SGHVS, CDR2 FQNEAQ.

The rearrangement joins TRBV28 to TRBJ1-5; TRBD1 is a possible D gene (5 bases). This CDR3 comprises 15 residues. Trimming cost V 5 bases and J 0 bases, with 11 bases left between them. CDR1 is MDHEN and CDR2 is SYDVKM in the germline V gene. CDR3 nucleotides: TGTGCCAGCAGTGCCCGGGGGAATAGCAATCAGCCCCAGCATTTT. It specifies CASSARGNSNQPQHF. The complete variable domain, with remaining parts taken from reference TRBV28 and TRBJ1-5, reads DVKVTQSSRYLVKRTGEKVFLECVQDMDHENMFWYRQDPGLGLRLIYFSYDVKMKEKGDIPEGYSVSREKKERFSLILESASTNQTSMYLCASSARGNSNQPQHFGDGTRLSIL.

J is TRBJ2-2 and V is TRBV6-5; maybe TRBD2 (5 bases). The CDR3 totals 15 residues. Germline values: CDR1 MNHEY, CDR2 SVGAGI. Deletions cut 6 bases from V and 6 bases from J, with 17 bases between. CDR3: CASRLDNRGAGELFF. CDR3 bases: TGTGCCAGCAGACTTGACAACCGGGGTGCCGGGGAGCTGTTTTTT.

This clone was seen more than once but under ten times. Mismatch with germline at one junction end may stem from a read error. The V and J genes are TRBV10-1 and TRBJ1-5; D gene uncertain. The CDR3 runs 8 residues. Germline CDR1 reads WNHNN; CDR2 reads SYGVQD (reference sequence). The CDR3 spells CASHRARF. The CDR3 DNA reads as TGCGCCAGCCACAGAGCCCGTTTT.

J is TRBJ1-1 and V is TRBV5-6, with D possibly being TRBD1 (6 bases). Germline V CDR1 and CDR2: SGHDT, YYEEEE. The V end lost 0 bases, the J end lost 5 bases, and 14 bases lay between the germline ends. The CDR3 is 15 residues long. The CDR3 nucleotides read TGTGCCAGCAGCTTGGGCCACACAGGGAGAACTGAAGCTTTCTTT. Its protein product is CASSLGHTGRTEAFF.

The chain is built from TRBV11-3 and TRBJ2-1; a weak D match, TRBD2 (6 bases). V lost 1 base and J lost 0, with 10 bases in between. Germline CDR1 and CDR2: SGHNT and YENEEA. The CDR3 loop spans 16 amino acids. In DNA form, the CDR3 reads TGTGCCAGCAGCTTAGTGGCGGGAAGCTCCTACAATGAGCAGTTCTTC. Protein product: CASSLVAGSSYNEQFF.

This chain uses TRBV20-1 with TRBJ2-7; D ambiguous. Trimming shortened V by 5 bases and J by 6 bases, and 11 bases separated the two germline ends. Germline CDR1 is DFQATT and CDR2 is SNEGSKA (reference sequence). The CDR3 spans 11 residues. Here the CDR3 reads CSAALRGEQYF. In DNA form, the CDR3 reads TGCAGTGCTGCCCTACGAGGCGAGCAGTACTTC.

The chain joins TRBV19 to TRBJ1-2, with D tentatively TRBD1 (6 bases). V was pared by 5 bases and J by 4 bases, with 11 bases between. The CDR3 covers 13 residues. Per the germline V gene, CDR1 is LNHDA and CDR2 is SQIVND (reference sequence). CDR3 DNA sequence: TGTGCCAGTAGTCCTGACAGGTTCTATGGCTACACCTTC. Encoded protein: CASSPDRFYGYTF.

CDR3 bases: TGTGCCAGCCGGGACAGGGCGAACACTGAAGCTTTCTTT. This sequence encodes CASRDRANTEAFF. The chain carries TRBV19 and TRBJ1-1; 9 nucleotides match TRBD1. The CDR3 contains 13 residues. V gave up 9 bases and J gave up 1 base; unmatched junction bases: 3. The germline CDR1 and CDR2 sequences are LNHDA and SQIVND (reference sequence).